Shown below are 2 T cell receptor delta chains from a single sample sequenced in a study of Vδ1+ human thymocytes. Study results and limitations: Thymic TRG and TRD repertoires appeared highly polyclonal.

The template was reverse-transcribed extracted RNA. CDR3 amplicons came from multiplex PCR with pooled V-gene forward and constant-region reverse primers. TCRdb repeated clone calling on the multiplex PCR reads with CATT. In the table there are about 55,000 delta-chain clones, roughly 15% of which are singletons. Their cognate antigens are unknown. Sequences were obtained from Vdelta1+ gamma-delta thymocytes from the thymus. Described subset: FACS-sorted CD3+ TCRalphabeta- TCRVdelta1+ TCRVdelta2- thymocytes. These receptors were taken from a boy under three years old who had congenital heart surgery.

J is TRDJ1 and V is TRDV1, with 11 nucleotides matching TRDD3. The V gene end was trimmed by 0 bases and the J gene end by 1 base; junction bases not matched to a gene: 10. The germline CDR1 and CDR2 sequences are TSWWSYY and QGS. This CDR3 region has 19 residues. This CDR3 is CALGELPYLGDTFTDKLIF. The CDR3 bases are TGTGCTCTTGGGGAACTCCCCTACCTGGGGGATACTTTCACCGATAAACTCATCTTT.

The chain couples TRDV1 to TRDJ1, with 7 bases that match TRDD3. Germline assignment: CDR1 TSWWSYY and CDR2 QGS. Trimming cost V 4 bases and J 0 bases; bases outside gene matches: 26. This CDR3 has 22 amino acids. The CDR3 nucleotides are TGTGCTCTTGGGGCCTGGTTTCCTTACCTGTACTGGGGTTTAGTATACACCGATAAACTCATCTTT. Its protein is CALGAWFPYLYWGLVYTDKLIF.